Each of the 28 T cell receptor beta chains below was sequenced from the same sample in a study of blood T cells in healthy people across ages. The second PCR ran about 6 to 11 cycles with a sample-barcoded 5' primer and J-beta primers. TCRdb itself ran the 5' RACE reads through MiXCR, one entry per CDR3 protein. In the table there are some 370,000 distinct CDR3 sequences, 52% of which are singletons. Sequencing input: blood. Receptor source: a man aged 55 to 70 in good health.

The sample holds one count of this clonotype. DNA for the CDR3: TGTGCCAGCAGCTTCCGGGACAGGGGTAATTCACCCCTCCACTTT. Protein sequence: CASSFRDRGNSPLHF. The chain is built from TRBV9 and TRBJ1-6; TRBD1 aligns across 10 bases. With V trimmed by 4 bases and J by 6 bases, 4 bases remained unmatched. This CDR3 region has 15 residues. Looked up from germline, CDR1 is SGDLS and CDR2 is YYNGEE.

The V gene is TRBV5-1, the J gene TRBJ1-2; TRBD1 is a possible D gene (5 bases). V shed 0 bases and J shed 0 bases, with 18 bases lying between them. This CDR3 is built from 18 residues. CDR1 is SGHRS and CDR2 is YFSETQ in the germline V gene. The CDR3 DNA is TGCGCCAGCAGCTTGGCCCACAGGAGGATTAGTACTAACTATGGCTACACCTTC. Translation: CASSLAHRRISTNYGYTF.

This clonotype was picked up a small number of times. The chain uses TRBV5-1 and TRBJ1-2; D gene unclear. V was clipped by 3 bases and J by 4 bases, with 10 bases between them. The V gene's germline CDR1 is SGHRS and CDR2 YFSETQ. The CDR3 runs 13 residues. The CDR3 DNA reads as TGCGCCAGCAGCTACGAGGGAACCTATGGCTACACCTTC. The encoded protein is CASSYEGTYGYTF.

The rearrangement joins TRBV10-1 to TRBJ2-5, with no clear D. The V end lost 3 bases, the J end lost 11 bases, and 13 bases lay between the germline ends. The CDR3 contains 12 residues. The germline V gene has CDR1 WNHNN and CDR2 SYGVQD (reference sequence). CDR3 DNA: TGCGCCAGCAGTGAATTGGGGATTGAGCAGTACTTC. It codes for CASSELGIEQYF.

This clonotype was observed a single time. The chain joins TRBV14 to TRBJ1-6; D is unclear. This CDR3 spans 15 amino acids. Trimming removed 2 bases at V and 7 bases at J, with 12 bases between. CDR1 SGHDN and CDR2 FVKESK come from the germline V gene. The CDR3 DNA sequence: TGTGCCAGCAGCCAATTTGCACCAATGAATTCACCCCTCCACTTT. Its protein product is CASSQFAPMNSPLHF.

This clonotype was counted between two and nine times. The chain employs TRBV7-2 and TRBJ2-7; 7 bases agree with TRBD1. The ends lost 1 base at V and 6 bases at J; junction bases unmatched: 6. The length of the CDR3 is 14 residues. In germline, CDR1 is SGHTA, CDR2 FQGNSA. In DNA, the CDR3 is TGTGCCAGCAGCTTAGTTAGACAGGGCGCCGAGCAGTACTTC. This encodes CASSLVRQGAEQYF.

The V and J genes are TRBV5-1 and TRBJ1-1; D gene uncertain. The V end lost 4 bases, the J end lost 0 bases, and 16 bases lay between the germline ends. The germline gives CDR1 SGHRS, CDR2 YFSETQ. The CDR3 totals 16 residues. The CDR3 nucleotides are TGCGCCAGCAGCACCGCCATAGCCGGGTTGAACACTGAAGCTTTCTTT. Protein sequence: CASSTAIAGLNTEAFF.

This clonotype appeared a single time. The CDR3, as DNA: TGCAGTGCTAGCTTTTCCGGGTACCAAGAGACCCAGTACTTC. As protein: CSASFSGYQETQYF. The chain couples TRBV20-1 to TRBJ2-5; no clear D. Trimming left V 3 bases short and J 0 bases short, with 11 bases between. Germline CDR1 reads DFQATT; CDR2 reads SNEGSKA (reference sequence). The CDR3 loop spans 14 amino acids.

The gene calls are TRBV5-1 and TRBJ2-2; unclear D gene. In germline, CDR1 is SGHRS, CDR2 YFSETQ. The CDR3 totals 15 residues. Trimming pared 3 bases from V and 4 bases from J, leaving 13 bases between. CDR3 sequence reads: CASSSSPGSTGELFF. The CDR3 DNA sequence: TGCGCCAGCAGCTCCAGCCCTGGTAGCACCGGGGAGCTGTTTTTT.

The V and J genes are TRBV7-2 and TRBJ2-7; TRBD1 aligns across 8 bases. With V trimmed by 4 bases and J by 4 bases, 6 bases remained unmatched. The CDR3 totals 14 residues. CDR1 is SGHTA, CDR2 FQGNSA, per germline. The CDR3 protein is CASSSGTGYYEQYF. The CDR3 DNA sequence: TGTGCCAGCAGCTCAGGGACAGGCTATTACGAGCAGTACTTC.

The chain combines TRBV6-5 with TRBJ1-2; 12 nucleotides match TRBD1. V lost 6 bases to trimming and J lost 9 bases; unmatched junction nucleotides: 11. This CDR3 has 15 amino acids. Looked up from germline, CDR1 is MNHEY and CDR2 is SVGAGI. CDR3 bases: TGTGCCAGCAGCCGAATCCGGGACAGGGGGCGAAGCTACACCTTC. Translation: CASSRIRDRGRSYTF.

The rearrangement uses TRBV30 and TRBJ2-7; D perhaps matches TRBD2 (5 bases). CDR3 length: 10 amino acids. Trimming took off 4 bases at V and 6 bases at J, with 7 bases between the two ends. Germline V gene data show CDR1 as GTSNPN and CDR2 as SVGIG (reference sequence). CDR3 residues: CAWKEAEQYF. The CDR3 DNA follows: TGTGCCTGGAAGGAGGCCGAGCAGTACTTC.

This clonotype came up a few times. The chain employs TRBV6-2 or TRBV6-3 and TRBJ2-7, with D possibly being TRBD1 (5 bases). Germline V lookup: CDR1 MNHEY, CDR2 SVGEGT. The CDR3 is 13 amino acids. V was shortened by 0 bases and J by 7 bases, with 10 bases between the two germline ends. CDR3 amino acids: CASSYSPRGEQYF. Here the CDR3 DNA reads TGTGCCAGCAGTTACTCCCCTAGGGGTGAGCAGTACTTC.

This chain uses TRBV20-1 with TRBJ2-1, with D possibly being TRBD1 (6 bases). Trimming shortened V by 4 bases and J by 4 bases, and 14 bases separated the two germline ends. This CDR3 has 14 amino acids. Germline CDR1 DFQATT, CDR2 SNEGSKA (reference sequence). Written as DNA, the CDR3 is TGCAGTGCTAAGGGGGAGCGCGGTTACAATGAGCAGTTCTTC. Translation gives CSAKGERGYNEQFF.

CDR3 protein: CASGRDGYTF. The DNA of the CDR3 is TGTGCCAGCGGTCGGGATGGCTACACCTTC. The V and J genes are TRBV6-6 and TRBJ1-2; D is unclear. Germline V gene lookup returns CDR1 MNHNY and CDR2 SVGAGI (reference sequence). The CDR3 covers 10 residues. Trimming cost V 8 bases and J 6 bases, with 7 bases left between them.

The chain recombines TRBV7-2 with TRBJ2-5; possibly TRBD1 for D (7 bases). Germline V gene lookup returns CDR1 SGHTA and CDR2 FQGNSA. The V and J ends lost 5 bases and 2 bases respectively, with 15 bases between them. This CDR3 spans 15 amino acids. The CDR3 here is CASSTAGGQQETQYF. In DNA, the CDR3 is TGTGCCAGCAGCACAGCCGGGGGACAGCAAGAGACCCAGTACTTC.

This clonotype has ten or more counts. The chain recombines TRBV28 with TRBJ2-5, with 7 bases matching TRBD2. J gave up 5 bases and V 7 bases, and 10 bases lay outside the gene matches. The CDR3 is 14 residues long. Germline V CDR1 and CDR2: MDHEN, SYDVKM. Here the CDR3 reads CASTPGGRVETQYF. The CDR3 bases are TGTGCCAGCACCCCGGGCGGGAGAGTCGAGACCCAGTACTTC.

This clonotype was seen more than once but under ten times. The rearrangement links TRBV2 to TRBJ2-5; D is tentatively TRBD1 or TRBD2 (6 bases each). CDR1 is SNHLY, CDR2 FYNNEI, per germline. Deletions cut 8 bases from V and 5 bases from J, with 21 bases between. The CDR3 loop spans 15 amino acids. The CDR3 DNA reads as TGTGCCAGCTTGGTGGAGAGCGGGCAGGGGGAGACCCAGTACTTC. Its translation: CASLVESGQGETQYF.

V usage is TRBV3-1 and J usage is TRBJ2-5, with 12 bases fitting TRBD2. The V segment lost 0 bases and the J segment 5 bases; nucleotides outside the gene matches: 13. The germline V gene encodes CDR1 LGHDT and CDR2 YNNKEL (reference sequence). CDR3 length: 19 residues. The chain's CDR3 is CASSQDLRRLAGVGETQYF. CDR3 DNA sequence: TGTGCCAGCAGCCAAGATCTTAGGAGACTAGCGGGAGTGGGGGAGACCCAGTACTTC.

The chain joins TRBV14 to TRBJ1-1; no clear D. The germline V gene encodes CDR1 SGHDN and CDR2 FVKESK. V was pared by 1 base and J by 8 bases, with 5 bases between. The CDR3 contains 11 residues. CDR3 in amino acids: CASSQVQEAFF. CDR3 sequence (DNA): TGTGCCAGCAGCCAAGTTCAGGAAGCTTTCTTT.

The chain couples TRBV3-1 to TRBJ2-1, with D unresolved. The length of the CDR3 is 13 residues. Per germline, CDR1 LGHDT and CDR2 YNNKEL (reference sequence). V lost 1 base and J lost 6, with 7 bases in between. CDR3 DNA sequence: TGTGCCAGCAGCCAAGCCTCCGTCAATGAGCAGTTCTTC. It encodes CASSQASVNEQFF.

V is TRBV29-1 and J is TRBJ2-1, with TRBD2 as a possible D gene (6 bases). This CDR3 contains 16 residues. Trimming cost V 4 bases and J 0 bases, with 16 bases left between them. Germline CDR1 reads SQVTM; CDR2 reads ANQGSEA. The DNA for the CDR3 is TGCAGCGTTGTCCCTAGCGCAGCGAGCTCCTACAATGAGCAGTTCTTC. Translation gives CSVVPSAASSYNEQFF.

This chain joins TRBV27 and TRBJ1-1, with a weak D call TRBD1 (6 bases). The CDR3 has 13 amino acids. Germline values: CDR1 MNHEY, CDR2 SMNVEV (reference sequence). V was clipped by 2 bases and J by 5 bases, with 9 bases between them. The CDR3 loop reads CASSLEGGTEAFF. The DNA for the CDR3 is TGTGCCAGCAGTTTAGAGGGGGGGACTGAAGCTTTCTTT.

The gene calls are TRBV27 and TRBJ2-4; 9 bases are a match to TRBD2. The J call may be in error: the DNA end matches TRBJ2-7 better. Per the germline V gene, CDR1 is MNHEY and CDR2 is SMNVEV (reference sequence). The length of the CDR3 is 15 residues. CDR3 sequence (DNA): TGTGCCAGTTGGGGGCGAAGCGGGAGGACCTACGAGCAGTACTTC. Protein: CASWGRSGRTYEQYF.

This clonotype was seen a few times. The CDR3 nucleotides are TGTGCCAGCACCCGGGAGTCGGGACGCCAGAACACTGAAGCTTTCTTT. Its protein product is CASTRESGRQNTEAFF. J is TRBJ1-1 and V is TRBV7-2; TRBD1 might be the D (5 bases). This CDR3 comprises 16 residues. Deletions cut 7 bases from V and 1 base from J, with 19 bases between. CDR1 is SGHTA and CDR2 is FQGNSA in the germline V gene.

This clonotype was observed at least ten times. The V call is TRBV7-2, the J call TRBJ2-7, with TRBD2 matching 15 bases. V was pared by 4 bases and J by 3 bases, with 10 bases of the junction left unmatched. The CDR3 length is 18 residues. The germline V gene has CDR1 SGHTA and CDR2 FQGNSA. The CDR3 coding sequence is TGTGCCAGCAGCTCCGGACTAGCGGGGGGGCCTTTGAGCTACGAGCAGTACTTC. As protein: CASSSGLAGGPLSYEQYF.

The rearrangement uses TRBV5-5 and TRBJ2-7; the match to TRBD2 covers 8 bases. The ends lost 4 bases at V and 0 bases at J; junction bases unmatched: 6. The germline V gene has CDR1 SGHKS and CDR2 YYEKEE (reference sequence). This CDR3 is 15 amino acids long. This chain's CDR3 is CASSRDGGASYEQYF. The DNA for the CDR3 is TGTGCCAGCAGCCGAGACGGGGGGGCCTCCTACGAGCAGTACTTC.

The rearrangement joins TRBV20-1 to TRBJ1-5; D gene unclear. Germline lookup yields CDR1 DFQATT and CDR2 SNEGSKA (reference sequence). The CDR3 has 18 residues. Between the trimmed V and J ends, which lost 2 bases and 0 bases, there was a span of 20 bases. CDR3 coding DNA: TGCAGTGCTAGAAGGAACCTTGAGGGTGGGTATAGCAATCAGCCCCAGCATTTT. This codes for CSARRNLEGGYSNQPQHF.